This T cell receptor (beta chain) was captured by sequencing in a study of T cells in Graves' hyperthyroidism and ophthalmopathy. CDR3 length equals 12 residues. With 4 bases removed from V and 4 bases from J, the gap between germline ends came to 8 bases. CDR1 is DFQATT and CDR2 is SNEGSKA in the germline V gene (reference sequence). What was amplified from RNA transcripts were TCR beta CDR3 regions. Primed by the HTBI set, a first-round RT-PCR was run on the TCR CDR3. TCRdb called the multiplex PCR reads again in MiXCR, with one record for every CDR3 protein. The table lists about 400,000 distinct CDR3 sequences, 15% of them singletons. The PBMCs studied were ones that came from 8 to 10 ml fresh peripheral blood.

This chain connects TRBV20-1 to TRBJ2-1; D gene unclear. Sequencing was carried out using blood. This clonotype was sampled from a woman in her 30s with Graves' hyperthyroidism. The CDR3 nucleotides read TGCAGTGCTACGGCTCGGTACAATGAGCAGTTCTTC. Translated: CSATARYNEQFF.